This TCR beta chain was observed in a study of blood T cell repertoires in COVID-19. Whole-study context: Samples representing acute and convalescent COVID-19 were sourced from the United States, Italy and Spain. Sample material is recorded as cDNA or gDNA derived from T cells, B-cell-depleted T cells, or PBMCs.

As handled by the study authors: Estimation of nucleated cell counts relied on the amplification of reference gene primers. Some clones are missing from TCRdb's copy, which holds only in-frame ones; the method was immunoSEQ multiplex PCR. V and J calls plus clone size are reproduced from that table; the DNA served to infer D and trimming. Of about 300,000 clones listed, about nine tenths are singletons. CDR1 SGHRS and CDR2 YFSETQ come from the germline V gene. The CDR3 is made up of 15 amino acids. J was trimmed by 3 bases and V by 2 bases; bases with no gene match: 4. The chain uses TRBV5-1 and TRBJ1-3, with TRBD1 matching 8 bases. The sequence came from a woman aged 30 to 39 who had recovered from COVID-19. The sample comprised peripheral blood. CDR3 loop: CASSFQGAIGNTIYF. CDR3 coding DNA: TGCGCCAGCAGCTTCCAGGGGGCGATTGGAAACACCATATATTTT.